This T cell receptor (beta chain) was recorded in a study of blood T cell repertoires in COVID-19. V was clipped by 2 bases and J by 11 bases, with 14 bases between them. This CDR3 contains 12 residues. Germline V gene data show CDR1 as SGHRS and CDR2 as YFSETQ. Recruits, aged about 18 to 89 years, lived in about two dozen US areas. Assignment of participants to cohorts was predicated upon participant-reported clinical history. Per the original data handling: Reference gene primer amplification gave nucleated cell count estimates. The data were produced by immunoSEQ multiplex PCR, yet TCRdb's version contains in-frame clones alone and is incomplete. V and J calls and clone size are copied from that table; D and trimming were computed from the DNA. The sample includes under 400,000 clones, 85% to 90% of them seen just once.

The clonotype was recovered from a woman aged 25-40 years who had been exposed to COVID-19. The genes are TRBV5-1 and TRBJ2-7, with D maybe TRBD1 (5 bases). The specimen was PBMCs or T cells enriched from blood (not recorded which). As DNA, the CDR3 is TGCGCCAGCAGCTTAGTGGATTCACAGGAGTACTTC. Translated, it gives CASSLVDSQEYF.